The rows below give T cell receptor beta chains drawn from one sample of a study of cytomegalovirus exposure and HLA in healthy donors. Sequenced by immunoSEQ multiplex PCR; TCRdb stores in-frame clones only, minus some. The sample lists 90,000 or so clones, more than 70% seen once, with roughly 4.2% in the top ten. Sequenced: PBMCs. The receptors stem from a man in his 60s in good health and CMV-seronegative. CDR3s include the opening cysteine and the closing phenylalanine or tryptophan. The D gene is left open where the match is weak.

j_gene,v_gene,d_gene,CDR3aa
TRBJ2-5,TRBV6-1,TRBD2,CASSGTHRLADETQYF
TRBJ2-2,TRBV13,TRBD2,CASSHRLAVNTGELFF
TRBJ1-6,TRBV9,TRBD1,CASSVEGLGQGNSPLHF
TRBJ2-3,TRBV2,TRBD2,CASSEMSKAGGKVTDTQYF
TRBJ1-4,TRBV19,.,CASSITNEKLFF
TRBJ1-1,TRBV6-6,.,CASSYVVEYTEAFF
TRBJ1-6,TRBV7-3,.,CASGTNPNSPLHF
TRBJ1-5,TRBV7-9,TRBD1,CASSSGQGAMPGQPQHF
TRBJ2-5,TRBV7-9,TRBD1,CASSLAGQGPSTQYF
TRBJ2-7,TRBV6-1,.,CASSDGTGRGSGEQYF
TRBJ1-5,TRBV5-1,.,CASSLGQSDQPQHF
TRBJ1-1,TRBV30,TRBD1,CAWSETGGSGAFF
TRBJ1-5,TRBV28,.,CASIGGGSNQPQHF
.,TRBV5-5,TRBD1,CASSFGTGEGEQYF
TRBJ1-4,TRBV25-1,TRBD1,CASARQGTNEKLFF
TRBJ2-1,TRBV6-1,.,CASSEAFRDRQFF
TRBJ1-1,TRBV5-1,.,CASSDPGQGDTEAFF
TRBJ2-1,TRBV14,.,CASSQISLLGEQFF
TRBJ2-2,TRBV30,.,CAWSLGGLVGELFF
TRBJ2-2,TRBV6-5,TRBD2,CASSYSKPSGGGELFF